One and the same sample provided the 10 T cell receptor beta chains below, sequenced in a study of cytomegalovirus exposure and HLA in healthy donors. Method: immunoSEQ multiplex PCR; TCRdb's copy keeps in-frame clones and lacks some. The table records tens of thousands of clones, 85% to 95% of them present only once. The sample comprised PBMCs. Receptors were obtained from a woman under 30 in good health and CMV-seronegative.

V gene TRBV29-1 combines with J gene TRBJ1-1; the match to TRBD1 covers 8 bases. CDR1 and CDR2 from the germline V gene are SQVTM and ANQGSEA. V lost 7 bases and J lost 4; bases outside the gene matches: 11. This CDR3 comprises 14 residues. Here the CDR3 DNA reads TGCAGCGCCTTGGCTCAGGGGGCAGGCACTGAAGCTTTCTTT. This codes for CSALAQGAGTEAFF.

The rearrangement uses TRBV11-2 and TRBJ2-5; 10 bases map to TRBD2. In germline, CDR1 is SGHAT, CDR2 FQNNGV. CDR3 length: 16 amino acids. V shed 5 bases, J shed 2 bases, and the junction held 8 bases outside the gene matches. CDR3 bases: TGTGCCAGCAGCGCGGGACTAGCGATACTGCAAGAGACCCAGTACTTC. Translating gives CASSAGLAILQETQYF.

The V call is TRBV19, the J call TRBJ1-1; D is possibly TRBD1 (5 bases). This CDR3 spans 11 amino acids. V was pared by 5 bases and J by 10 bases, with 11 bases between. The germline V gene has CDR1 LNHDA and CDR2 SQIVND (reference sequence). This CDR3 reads CASSAGGGAFF. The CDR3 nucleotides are TGTGCCAGTAGTGCCGGGGGGGGAGCTTTCTTT.

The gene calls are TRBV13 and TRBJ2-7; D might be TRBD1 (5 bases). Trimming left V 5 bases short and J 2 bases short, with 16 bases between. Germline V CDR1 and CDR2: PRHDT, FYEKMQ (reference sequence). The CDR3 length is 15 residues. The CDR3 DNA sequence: TGTGCCAGCAGCCCTCGTGGTAAGGGGACCTACGAGCAGTACTTC. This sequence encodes CASSPRGKGTYEQYF.

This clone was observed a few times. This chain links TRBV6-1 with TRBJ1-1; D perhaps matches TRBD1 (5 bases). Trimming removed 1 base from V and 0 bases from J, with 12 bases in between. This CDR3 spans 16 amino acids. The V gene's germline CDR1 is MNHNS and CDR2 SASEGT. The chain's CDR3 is CASSEGGGTMNTEAFF. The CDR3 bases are TGTGCCAGCAGTGAAGGTGGAGGGACTATGAACACTGAAGCTTTCTTT.

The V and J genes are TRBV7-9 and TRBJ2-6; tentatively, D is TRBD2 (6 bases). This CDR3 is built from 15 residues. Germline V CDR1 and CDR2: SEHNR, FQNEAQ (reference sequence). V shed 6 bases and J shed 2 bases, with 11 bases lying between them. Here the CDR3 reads CASSSGGTGANVLTF. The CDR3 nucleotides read TGTGCCAGCAGTTCCGGGGGTACTGGGGCCAACGTCCTGACTTTC.

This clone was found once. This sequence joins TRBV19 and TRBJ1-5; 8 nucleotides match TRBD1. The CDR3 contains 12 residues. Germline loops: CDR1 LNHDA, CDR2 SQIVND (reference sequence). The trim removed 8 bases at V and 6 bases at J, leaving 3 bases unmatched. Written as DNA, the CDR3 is TGTGCCAGTGGACAGGGTCTTCAGCCCCAGCATTTT. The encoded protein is CASGQGLQPQHF.

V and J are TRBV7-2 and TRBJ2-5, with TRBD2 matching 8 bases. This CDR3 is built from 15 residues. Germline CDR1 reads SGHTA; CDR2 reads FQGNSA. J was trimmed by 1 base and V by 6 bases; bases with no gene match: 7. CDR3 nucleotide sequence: TGTGCCAGCAGGAACGTACGGGGGGGCCAAGAGACCCAGTACTTC. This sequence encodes CASRNVRGGQETQYF. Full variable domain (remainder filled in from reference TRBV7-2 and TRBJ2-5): GAGVSQSPSNKVTEKGKDVELRCDPISGHTALYWYRQSLGQGLEFLIYFQGNSAPDKSGLPSDRFSAERTGGSVSTLTIQRTQQEDSAVYLCASRNVRGGQETQYFGPGTRLLVL.

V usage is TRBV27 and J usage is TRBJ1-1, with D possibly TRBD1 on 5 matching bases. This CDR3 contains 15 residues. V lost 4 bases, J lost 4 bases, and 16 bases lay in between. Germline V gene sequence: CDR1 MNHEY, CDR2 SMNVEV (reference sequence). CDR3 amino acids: CASSWWGGQSTEAFF. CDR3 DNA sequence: TGTGCCAGCAGTTGGTGGGGCGGCCAAAGCACTGAAGCTTTCTTT.

In DNA form, the CDR3 reads TGTGCCAGCAGCCAATTAGTCGTTGGGGCGCCCGGAAACACCATATATTTT. It codes for CASSQLVVGAPGNTIYF. J is TRBJ1-3 and V is TRBV7-8; D might be TRBD1 (5 bases). Trimming took off 5 bases at V and 4 bases at J, with 21 bases between the two ends. Germline V lookup: CDR1 SGHVS, CDR2 FQNEAQ. The CDR3 is 17 residues long.